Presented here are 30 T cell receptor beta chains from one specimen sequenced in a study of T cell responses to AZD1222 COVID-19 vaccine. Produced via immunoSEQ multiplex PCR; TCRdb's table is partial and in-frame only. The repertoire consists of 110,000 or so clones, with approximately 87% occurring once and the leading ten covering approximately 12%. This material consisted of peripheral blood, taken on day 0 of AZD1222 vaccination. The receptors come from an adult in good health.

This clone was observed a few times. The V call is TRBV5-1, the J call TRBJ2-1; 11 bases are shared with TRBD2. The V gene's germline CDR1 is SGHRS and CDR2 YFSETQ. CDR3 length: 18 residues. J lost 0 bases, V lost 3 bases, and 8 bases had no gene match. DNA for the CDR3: TGCGCCAGCAGCTCCCGACTAGCGGGACGTAGCTCCTACAATGAGCAGTTCTTC. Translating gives CASSSRLAGRSSYNEQFF.

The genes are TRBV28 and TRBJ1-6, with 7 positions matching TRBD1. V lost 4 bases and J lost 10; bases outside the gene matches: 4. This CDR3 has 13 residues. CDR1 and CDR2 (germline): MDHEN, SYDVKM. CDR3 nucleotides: TGTGCCAGCAGTTACAGGGGCAGCTCACCCCTCCACTTT. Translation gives CASSYRGSSPLHF.

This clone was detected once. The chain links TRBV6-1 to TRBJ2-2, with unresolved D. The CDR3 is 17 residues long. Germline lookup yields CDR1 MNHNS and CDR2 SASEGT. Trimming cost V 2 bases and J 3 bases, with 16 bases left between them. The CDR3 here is CASSEMFFARDTGELFF. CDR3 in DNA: TGTGCCAGCAGTGAAATGTTTTTTGCACGAGACACCGGGGAGCTGTTTTTT.

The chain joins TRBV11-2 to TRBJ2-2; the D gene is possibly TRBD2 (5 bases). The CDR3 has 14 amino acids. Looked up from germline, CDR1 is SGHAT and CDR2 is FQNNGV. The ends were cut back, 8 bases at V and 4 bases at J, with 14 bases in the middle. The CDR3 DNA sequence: TGTGCCAGCCTCCCGGGCGGAGGCACCGGGGAGCTGTTTTTT. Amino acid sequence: CASLPGGGTGELFF.

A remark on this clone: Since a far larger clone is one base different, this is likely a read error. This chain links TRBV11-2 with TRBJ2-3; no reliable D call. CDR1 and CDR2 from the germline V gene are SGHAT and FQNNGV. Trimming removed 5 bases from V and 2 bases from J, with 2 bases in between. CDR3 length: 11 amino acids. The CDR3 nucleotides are TGTGCCAGCAGCCACACAGATACGCAGTATTTT. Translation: CASSHTDTQYF. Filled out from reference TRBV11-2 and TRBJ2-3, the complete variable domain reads EAGVAQSPRYKIIEKRQSVAFWCNPISGHATLYWYQQILGQGPKLLIQFQNNGVVDDSQLPKDRFSAERLKGVDSTLKIQPAKLEDSAVYLCASSHTDTQYFGPGTRLTVL.

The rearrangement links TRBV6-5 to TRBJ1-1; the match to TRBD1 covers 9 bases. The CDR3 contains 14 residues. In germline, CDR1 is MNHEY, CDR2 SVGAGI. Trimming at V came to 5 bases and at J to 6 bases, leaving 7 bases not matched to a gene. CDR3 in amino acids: CASSTTGGFAEAFF. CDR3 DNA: TGTGCCAGCAGTACCACAGGGGGCTTCGCTGAAGCTTTCTTT.

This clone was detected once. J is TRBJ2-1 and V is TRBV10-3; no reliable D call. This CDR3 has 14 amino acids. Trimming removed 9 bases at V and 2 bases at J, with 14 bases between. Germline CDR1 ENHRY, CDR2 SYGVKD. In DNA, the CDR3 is TGTGCCATAAAAATGGGCAGCGCCTACAATGAGCAGTTCTTC. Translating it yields CAIKMGSAYNEQFF.

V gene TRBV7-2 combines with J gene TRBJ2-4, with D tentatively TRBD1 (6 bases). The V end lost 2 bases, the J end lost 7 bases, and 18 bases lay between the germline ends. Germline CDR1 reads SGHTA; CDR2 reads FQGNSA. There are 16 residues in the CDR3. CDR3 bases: TGTGCCAGCAGCTTATCGTCGTTGAGAGGGGGTAACATTCAGTACTTC. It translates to CASSLSSLRGGNIQYF.

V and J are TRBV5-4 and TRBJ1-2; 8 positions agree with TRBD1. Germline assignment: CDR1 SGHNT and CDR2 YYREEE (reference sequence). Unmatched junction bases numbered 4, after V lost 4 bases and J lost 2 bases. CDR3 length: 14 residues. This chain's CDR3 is CASSPRTGNYGYTF. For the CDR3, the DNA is TGTGCCAGCAGCCCAAGGACAGGGAACTATGGCTACACCTTC.

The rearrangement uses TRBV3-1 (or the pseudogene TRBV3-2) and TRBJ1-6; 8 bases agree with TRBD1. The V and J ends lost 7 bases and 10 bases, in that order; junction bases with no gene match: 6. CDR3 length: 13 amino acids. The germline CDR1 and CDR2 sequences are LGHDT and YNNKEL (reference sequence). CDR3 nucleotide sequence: TGTGCCAGCACCACAGGGGGGGAATCACCCCTCCACTTT. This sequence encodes CASTTGGESPLHF.

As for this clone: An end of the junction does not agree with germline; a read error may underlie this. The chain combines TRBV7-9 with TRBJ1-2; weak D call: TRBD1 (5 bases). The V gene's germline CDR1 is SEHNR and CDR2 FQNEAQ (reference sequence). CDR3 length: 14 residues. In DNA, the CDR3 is TGTGCCAGCAGCTACGGGGGAAGTAACAATGGCTACACCTTC. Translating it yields CASSYGGSNNGYTF.

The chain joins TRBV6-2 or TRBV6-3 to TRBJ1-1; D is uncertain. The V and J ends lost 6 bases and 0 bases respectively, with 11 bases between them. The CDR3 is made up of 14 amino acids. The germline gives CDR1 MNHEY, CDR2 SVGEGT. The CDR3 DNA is TGTGCCAGCAGCAACAATGTTATGAACACTGAAGCTTTCTTT. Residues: CASSNNVMNTEAFF.

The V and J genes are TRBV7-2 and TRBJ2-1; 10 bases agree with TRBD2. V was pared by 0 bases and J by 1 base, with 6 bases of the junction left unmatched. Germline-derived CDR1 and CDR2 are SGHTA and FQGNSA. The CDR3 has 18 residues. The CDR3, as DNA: TGTGCCAGCAGCTTAGCGGCTAGCGGGAGAAAGTCCTACAATGAGCAGTTCTTC. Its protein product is CASSLAASGRKSYNEQFF.

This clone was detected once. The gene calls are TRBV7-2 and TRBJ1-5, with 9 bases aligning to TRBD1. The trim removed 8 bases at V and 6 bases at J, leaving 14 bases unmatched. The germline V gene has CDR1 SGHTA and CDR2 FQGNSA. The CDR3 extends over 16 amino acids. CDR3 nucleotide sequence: TGTGCCAGCGCCCTACTGGGGACAGGGATAGGTCAGCCCCAGCATTTT. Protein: CASALLGTGIGQPQHF.

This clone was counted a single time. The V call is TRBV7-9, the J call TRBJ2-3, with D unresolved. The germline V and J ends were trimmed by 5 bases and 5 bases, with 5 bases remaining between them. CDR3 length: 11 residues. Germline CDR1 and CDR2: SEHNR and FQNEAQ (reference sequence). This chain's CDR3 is CASSPRDTQYF. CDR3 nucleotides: TGTGCCAGCAGCCCTAGAGATACGCAGTATTTT.

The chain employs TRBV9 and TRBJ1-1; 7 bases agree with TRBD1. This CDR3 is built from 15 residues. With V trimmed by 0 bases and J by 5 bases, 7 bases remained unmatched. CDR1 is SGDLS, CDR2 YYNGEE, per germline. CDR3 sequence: CASSVATGANTEAFF. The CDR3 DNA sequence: TGTGCCAGCAGCGTAGCTACAGGGGCGAATACTGAAGCTTTCTTT.

Here the CDR3 DNA reads TGTGCCAGCAGCTTCCGGGACAGCACAGATACGCAGTATTTT. Encoded protein: CASSFRDSTDTQYF. J is TRBJ2-3 and V is TRBV7-3; either TRBD1 or TRBD2 may fit D (5 bases each). The V and J ends lost 3 bases and 0 bases respectively, with 7 bases between them. The CDR3 extends over 14 amino acids. Germline CDR1 SGHTA, CDR2 FQGTGA.

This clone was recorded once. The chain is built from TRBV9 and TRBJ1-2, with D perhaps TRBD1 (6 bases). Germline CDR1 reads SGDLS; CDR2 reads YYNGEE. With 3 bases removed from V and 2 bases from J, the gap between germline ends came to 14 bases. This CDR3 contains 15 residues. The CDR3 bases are TGTGCCAGCAGCGCCACGGGACATACGAACTATGGCTACACCTTC. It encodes CASSATGHTNYGYTF.

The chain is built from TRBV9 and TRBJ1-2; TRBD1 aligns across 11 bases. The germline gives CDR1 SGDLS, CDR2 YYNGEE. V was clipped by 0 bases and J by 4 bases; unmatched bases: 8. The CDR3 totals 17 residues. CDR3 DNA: TGTGCCAGCAGCGTAGAGCCGAGGGGACAGGGGGGCTATGGCTACACCTTC. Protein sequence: CASSVEPRGQGGYGYTF.

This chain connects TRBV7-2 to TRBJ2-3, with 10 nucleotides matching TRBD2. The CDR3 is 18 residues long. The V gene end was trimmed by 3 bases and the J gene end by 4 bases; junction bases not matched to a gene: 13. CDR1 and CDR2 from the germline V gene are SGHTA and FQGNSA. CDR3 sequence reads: CASSFQMTSGLVADTQYF. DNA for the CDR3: TGTGCCAGCAGCTTCCAGATGACTAGCGGGCTTGTAGCAGATACGCAGTATTTT. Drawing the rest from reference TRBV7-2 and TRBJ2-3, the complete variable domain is GAGVSQSPSNKVTEKGKDVELRCDPISGHTALYWYRQSLGQGLEFLIYFQGNSAPDKSGLPSDRFSAERTGGSVSTLTIQRTQQEDSAVYLCASSFQMTSGLVADTQYFGPGTRLTVL.

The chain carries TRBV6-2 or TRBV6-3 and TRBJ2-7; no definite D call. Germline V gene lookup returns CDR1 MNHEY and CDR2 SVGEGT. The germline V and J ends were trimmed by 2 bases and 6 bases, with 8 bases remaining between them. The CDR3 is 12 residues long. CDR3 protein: CASSYQLFEQYF. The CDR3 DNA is TGTGCCAGCAGTTACCAACTGTTCGAGCAGTACTTC.

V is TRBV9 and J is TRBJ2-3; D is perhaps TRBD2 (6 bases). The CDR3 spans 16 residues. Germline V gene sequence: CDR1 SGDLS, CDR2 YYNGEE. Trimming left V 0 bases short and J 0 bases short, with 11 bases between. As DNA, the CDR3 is TGTGCCAGCAGCGTAGGTGCGGGAACTAGCACAGATACGCAGTATTTT. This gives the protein CASSVGAGTSTDTQYF.

CDR3 DNA sequence: TGCGCCAGCAGCCAAGATCTCGCTCTAAACTATGGCTACACCTTC. Protein product: CASSQDLALNYGYTF. The rearrangement uses TRBV4-3 and TRBJ1-2; D is undetermined. The CDR3 is 15 amino acids. The germline V gene encodes CDR1 LGHNA and CDR2 YSLEER. V was clipped by 0 bases and J by 2 bases, with 10 bases between them.

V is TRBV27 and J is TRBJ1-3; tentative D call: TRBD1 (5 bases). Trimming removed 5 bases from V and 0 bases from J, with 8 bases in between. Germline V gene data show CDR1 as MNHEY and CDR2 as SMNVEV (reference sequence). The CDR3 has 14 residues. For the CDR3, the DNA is TGTGCCAGCAGTGGGGGGGGCTCTGGAAACACCATATATTTT. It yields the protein CASSGGGSGNTIYF.

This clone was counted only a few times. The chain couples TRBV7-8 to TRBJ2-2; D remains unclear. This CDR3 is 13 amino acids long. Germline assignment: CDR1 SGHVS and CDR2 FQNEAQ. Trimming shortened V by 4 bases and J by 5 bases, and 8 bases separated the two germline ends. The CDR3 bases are TGTGCCAGCAGCTCATACGCGACCGGGGAGCTGTTTTTT. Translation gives CASSSYATGELFF.

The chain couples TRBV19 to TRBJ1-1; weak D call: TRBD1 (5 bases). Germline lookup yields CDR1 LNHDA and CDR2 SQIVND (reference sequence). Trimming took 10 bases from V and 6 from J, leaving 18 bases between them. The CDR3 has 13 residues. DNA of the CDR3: TGTGCCACCCATGCCCAGGGCAACGCTGAAGCTTTCTTT. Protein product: CATHAQGNAEAFF.

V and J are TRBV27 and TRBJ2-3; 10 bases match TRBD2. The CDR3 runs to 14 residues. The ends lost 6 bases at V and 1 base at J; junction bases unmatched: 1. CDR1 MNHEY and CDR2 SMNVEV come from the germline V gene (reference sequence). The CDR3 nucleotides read TGTGCCAGCAGAGGACTAGCGGGCACAGATACGCAGTATTTT. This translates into CASRGLAGTDTQYF.

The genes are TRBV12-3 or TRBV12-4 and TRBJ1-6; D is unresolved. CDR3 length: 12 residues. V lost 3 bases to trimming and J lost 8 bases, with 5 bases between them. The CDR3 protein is CASSFPHSPLHF. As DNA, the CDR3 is TGTGCCAGCAGTTTTCCCCATTCACCCCTCCACTTT.

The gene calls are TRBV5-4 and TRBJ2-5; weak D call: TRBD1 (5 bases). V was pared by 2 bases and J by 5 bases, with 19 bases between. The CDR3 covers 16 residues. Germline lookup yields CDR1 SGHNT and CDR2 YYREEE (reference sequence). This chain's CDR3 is CASSFQGSRAGETQYF. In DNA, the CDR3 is TGTGCCAGCAGCTTCCAGGGTTCACGCGCCGGGGAGACCCAGTACTTC.

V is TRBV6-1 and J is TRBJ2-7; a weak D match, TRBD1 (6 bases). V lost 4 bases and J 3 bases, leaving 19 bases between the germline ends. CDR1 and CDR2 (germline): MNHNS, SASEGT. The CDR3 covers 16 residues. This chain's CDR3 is CASSATAARGYYEQYF. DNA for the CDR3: TGTGCCAGCAGTGCCACCGCCGCCAGGGGTTACTACGAGCAGTACTTC.